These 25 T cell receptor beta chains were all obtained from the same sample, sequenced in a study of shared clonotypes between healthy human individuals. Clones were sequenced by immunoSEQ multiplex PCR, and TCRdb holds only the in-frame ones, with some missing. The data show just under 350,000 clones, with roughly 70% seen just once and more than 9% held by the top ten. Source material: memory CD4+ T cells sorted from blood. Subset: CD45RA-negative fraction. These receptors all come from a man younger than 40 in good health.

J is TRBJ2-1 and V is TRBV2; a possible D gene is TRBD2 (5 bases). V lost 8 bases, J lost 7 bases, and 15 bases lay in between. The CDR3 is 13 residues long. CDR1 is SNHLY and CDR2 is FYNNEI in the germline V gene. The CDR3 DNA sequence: TGTGCCAGCTCCGAGCGGACGCGAAATGAGCAGTTCTTC. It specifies CASSERTRNEQFF.

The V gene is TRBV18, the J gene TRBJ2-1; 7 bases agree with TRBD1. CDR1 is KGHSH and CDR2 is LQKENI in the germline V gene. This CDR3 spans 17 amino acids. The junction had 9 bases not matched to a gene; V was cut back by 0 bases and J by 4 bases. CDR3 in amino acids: CASSPPGTVPLYNEQFF. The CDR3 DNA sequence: TGTGCCAGCTCACCACCCGGGACAGTCCCCTTATACAATGAGCAGTTCTTC. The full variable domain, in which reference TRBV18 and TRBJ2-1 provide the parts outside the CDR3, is NAGVMQNPRHLVRRRGQEARLRCSPMKGHSHVYWYRQLPEEGLKFMVYLQKENIIDESGMPKERFSAEFPKEGPSILRIQQVVRGDSAAYFCASSPPGTVPLYNEQFFGPGTRLTVL.

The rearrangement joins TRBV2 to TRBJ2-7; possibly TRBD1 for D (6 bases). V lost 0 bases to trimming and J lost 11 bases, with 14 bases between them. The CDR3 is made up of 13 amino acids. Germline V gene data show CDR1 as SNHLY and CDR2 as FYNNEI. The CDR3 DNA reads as TGTGCCAGCAGTGAAGCGGCCCTTTCAGGGGAGTACTTC. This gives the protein CASSEAALSGEYF.

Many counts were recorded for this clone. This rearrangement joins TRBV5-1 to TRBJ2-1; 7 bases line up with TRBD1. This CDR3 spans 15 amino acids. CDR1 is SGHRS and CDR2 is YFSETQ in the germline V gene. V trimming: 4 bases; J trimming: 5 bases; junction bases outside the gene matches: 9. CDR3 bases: TGCGCCAGCAGCAACAGACAGGGAAGGAACAATGAGCAGTTCTTC. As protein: CASSNRQGRNNEQFF.

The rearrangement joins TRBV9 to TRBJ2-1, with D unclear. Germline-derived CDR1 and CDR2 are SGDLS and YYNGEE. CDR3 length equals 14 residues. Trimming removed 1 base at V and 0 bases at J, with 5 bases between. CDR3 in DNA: TGTGCCAGCAGCGTACACGGCTCCTACAATGAGCAGTTCTTC. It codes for CASSVHGSYNEQFF.

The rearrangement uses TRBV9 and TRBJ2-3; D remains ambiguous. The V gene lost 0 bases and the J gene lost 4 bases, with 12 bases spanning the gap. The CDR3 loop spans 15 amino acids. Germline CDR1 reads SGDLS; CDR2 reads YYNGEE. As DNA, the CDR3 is TGTGCCAGCAGCGTAGTGGGCTGGCTGTCAGATACGCAGTATTTT. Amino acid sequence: CASSVVGWLSDTQYF.

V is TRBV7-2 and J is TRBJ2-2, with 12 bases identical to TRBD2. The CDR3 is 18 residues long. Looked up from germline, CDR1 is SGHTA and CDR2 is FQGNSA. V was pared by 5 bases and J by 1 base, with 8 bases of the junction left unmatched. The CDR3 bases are TGTGCCAGCAGCAACTCTCTAGCGGGAGGGAAGAACACCGGGGAGCTGTTTTTT. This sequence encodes CASSNSLAGGKNTGELFF.

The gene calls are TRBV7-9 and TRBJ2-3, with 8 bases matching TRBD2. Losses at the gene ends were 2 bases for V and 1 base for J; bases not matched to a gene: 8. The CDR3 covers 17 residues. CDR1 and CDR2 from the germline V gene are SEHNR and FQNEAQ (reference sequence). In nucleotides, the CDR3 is TGTGCCAGCAGCTTAAATCAGCGGGGGATGGGCACAGATACGCAGTATTTT. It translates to CASSLNQRGMGTDTQYF.

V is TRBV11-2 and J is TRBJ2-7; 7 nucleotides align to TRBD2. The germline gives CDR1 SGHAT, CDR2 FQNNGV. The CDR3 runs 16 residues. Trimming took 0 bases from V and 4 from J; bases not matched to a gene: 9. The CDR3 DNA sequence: TGTGCCAGCAGCTTAGACGGCGGGAGCGGTGGGTACGAGCAGTACTTC. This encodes CASSLDGGSGGYEQYF.

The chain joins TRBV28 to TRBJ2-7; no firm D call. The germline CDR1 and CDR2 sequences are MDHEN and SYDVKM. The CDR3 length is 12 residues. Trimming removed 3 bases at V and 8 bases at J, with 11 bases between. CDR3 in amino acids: CASSFNSAQQYF. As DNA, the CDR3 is TGTGCCAGCAGTTTTAACTCAGCCCAGCAGTACTTC.

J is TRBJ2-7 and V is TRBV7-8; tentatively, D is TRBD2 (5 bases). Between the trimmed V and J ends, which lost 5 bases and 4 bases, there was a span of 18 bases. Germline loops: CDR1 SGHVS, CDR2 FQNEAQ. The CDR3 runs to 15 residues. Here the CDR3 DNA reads TGTGCCAGCAGCGCACTAGTAAGGTTTTCATACGAGCAGTACTTC. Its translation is CASSALVRFSYEQYF.

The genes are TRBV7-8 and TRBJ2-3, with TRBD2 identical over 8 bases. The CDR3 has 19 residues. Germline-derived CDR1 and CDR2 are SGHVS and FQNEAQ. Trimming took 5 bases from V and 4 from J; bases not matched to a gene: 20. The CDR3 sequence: CASSIPRGGRTLRADTQYF. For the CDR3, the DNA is TGTGCCAGCAGCATACCTAGAGGCGGGAGGACGCTAAGGGCAGATACGCAGTATTTT.

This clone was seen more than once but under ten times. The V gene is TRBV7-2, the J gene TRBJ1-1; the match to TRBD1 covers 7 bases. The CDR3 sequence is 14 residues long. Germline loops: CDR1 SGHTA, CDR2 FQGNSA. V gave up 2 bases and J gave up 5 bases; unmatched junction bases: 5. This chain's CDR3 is CASSLTGADTEAFF. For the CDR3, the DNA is TGTGCCAGCAGCTTAACAGGGGCGGATACTGAAGCTTTCTTT.

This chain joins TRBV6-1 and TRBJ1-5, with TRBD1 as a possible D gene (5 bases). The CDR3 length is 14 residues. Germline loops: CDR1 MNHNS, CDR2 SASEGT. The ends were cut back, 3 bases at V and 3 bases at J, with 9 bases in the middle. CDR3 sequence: CASSEGPNNQPQHF. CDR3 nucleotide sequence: TGTGCCAGCAGTGAGGGACCGAACAATCAGCCCCAGCATTTT.

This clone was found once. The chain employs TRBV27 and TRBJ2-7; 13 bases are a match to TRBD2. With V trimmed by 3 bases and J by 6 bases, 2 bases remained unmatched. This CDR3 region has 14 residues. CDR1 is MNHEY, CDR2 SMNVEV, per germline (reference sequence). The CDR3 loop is CASSFTSGRAEQYF. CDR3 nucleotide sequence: TGTGCCAGCAGTTTTACTAGCGGGAGGGCCGAGCAGTACTTC.

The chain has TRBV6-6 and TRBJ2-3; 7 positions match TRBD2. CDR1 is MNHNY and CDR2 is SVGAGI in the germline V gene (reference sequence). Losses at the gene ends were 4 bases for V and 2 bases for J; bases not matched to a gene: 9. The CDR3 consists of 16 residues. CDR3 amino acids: CASSSLANTDTDTQYF. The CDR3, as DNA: TGTGCCAGCAGTTCACTAGCGAATACCGACACAGATACGCAGTATTTT.

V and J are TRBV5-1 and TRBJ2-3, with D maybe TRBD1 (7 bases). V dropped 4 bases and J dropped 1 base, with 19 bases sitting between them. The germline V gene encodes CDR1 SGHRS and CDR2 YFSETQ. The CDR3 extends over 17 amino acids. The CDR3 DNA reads TGCGCCAGCAGCGGGCTCTCAGGGGGGACCGGCACAGATACGCAGTATTTT. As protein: CASSGLSGGTGTDTQYF.

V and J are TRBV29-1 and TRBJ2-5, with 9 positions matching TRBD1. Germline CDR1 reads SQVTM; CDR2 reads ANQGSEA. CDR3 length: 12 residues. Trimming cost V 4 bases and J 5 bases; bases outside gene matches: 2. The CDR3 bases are TGCAGCGTTGGACAGGGGGTGGAGACCCAGTACTTC. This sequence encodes CSVGQGVETQYF.

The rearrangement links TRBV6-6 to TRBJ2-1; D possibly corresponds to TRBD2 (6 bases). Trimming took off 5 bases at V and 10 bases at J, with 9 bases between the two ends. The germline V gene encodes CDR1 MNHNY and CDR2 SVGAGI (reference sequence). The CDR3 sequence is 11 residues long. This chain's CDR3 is CASSNSGEQFF. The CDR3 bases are TGTGCCAGCAGTAATAGCGGCGAGCAGTTCTTC.

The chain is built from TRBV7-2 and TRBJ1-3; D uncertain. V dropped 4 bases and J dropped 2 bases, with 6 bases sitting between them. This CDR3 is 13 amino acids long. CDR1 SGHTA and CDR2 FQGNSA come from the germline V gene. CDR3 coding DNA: TGTGCCAGCAGCTCCTCCCCTGGAAACACCATATATTTT. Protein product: CASSSSPGNTIYF. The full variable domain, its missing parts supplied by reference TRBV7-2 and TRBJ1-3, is GAGVSQSPSNKVTEKGKDVELRCDPISGHTALYWYRQSLGQGLEFLIYFQGNSAPDKSGLPSDRFSAERTGGSVSTLTIQRTQQEDSAVYLCASSSSPGNTIYFGEGSWLTVV.

The CDR3 loop reads CASSAGTGFGANVLTF. The CDR3 nucleotides read TGTGCCAGCAGCGCCGGGACAGGGTTTGGGGCCAACGTCCTGACTTTC. The rearrangement links TRBV11-2 to TRBJ2-6, with TRBD1 matching 9 bases. J was trimmed by 3 bases and V by 5 bases; bases with no gene match: 5. The germline V gene has CDR1 SGHAT and CDR2 FQNNGV. The CDR3 has 16 amino acids.

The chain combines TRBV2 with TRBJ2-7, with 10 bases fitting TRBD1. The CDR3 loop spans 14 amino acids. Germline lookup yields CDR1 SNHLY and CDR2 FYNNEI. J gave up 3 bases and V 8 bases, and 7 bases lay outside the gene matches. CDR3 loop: CASQGRDRGYEQYF. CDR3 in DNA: TGTGCCAGCCAAGGTCGGGACAGGGGCTACGAGCAGTACTTC.

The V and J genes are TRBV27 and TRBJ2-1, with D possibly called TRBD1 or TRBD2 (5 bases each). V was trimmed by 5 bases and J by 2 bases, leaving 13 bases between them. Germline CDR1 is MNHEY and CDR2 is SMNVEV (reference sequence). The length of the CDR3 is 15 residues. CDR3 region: CASSTGTQAYNEQFF. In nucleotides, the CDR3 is TGTGCCAGCAGTACCGGGACCCAAGCCTACAATGAGCAGTTCTTC.

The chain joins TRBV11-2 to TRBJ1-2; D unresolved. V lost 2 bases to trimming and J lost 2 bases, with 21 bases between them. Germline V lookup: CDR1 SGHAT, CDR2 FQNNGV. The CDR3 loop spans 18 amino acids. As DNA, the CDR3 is TGTGCCAGCAGCTTAACCCCCGTAGGGCAGGAGTTAAACTATGGCTACACCTTC. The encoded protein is CASSLTPVGQELNYGYTF.

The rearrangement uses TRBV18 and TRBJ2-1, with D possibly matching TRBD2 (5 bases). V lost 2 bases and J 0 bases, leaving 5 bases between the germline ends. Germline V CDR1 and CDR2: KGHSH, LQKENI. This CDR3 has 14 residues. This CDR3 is CASSPAGSYNEQFF. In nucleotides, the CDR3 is TGTGCCAGCTCACCAGCGGGCTCCTACAATGAGCAGTTCTTC.